The 30 T cell receptor beta chains below were found in one sample sequenced in a study of blood T cell repertoires in COVID-19 (dated by TCRdb to 2019 to 2021). Receptor libraries were prepared by the immunoSEQ multiplex PCR assay. TCRdb limited this immuneACCESS table to in-frame rearrangements with V and J called. A share of clones is missing; checked studies link under half to unresolved V genes, and the rest is unexplained. Recorded for this sample are fewer than 500,000 clones; approximately 90% of them occurred a single time. Around 0.92% of the sample goes to the ten largest clones. Sequenced: peripheral blood. The receptor source for this set is a young man with COVID-19, enrolled during active disease.

The chain couples TRBV6-5 to TRBJ1-1, with no clear D. Germline values: CDR1 MNHEY, CDR2 SVGAGI. V lost 6 bases and J lost 1, with 12 bases in between. The CDR3 spans 14 residues. The CDR3 reads CASSLTRGNTEAFF. The CDR3 region has the DNA TGTGCCAGCAGCCTTACCCGGGGGAACACTGAAGCTTTCTTT.

The chain couples TRBV29-1 to TRBJ2-1; D remains ambiguous. From germline, CDR1 is SQVTM and CDR2 ANQGSEA. CDR3 length equals 14 residues. V lost 6 bases to trimming and J lost 7 bases, with 19 bases between them. The CDR3 sequence: CSVAPQYSGNEQFF. The CDR3 nucleotides are TGCAGCGTCGCACCCCAGTATTCGGGTAATGAGCAGTTCTTC.

CDR3 protein: CSLGSTDTQYF. In nucleotides, the CDR3 is TGCAGCCTCGGGAGCACAGATACGCAGTATTTT. This sequence joins TRBV29-1 and TRBJ2-3; no definite D call. Trimming took off 8 bases at V and 0 bases at J, with 6 bases between the two ends. CDR1 is SQVTM, CDR2 ANQGSEA, per germline. The length of the CDR3 is 11 residues.

The rearrangement joins TRBV7-6 to TRBJ2-1; D gene unclear. In germline, CDR1 is SGHVS, CDR2 FNYEAQ. This CDR3 contains 13 residues. Deletions cut 0 bases from V and 7 bases from J, with 7 bases between. The CDR3 coding sequence is TGTGCCAGCAGCTTAGCAGGCAGGAATGAGCAGTTCTTC. Protein sequence: CASSLAGRNEQFF.

The V call is TRBV5-4, the J call TRBJ2-2, with D tentatively TRBD2 (5 bases). V was cut by 2 bases and J by 7 bases, with 15 bases left in between. The CDR3 length is 15 residues. Per germline, CDR1 SGHNT and CDR2 YYREEE (reference sequence). The CDR3 nucleotides read TGTGCCAGCAGCTTCGGGATGGGATCGGGCGGGGAGCTGTTTTTT. This sequence encodes CASSFGMGSGGELFF.

V gene TRBV7-9 combines with J gene TRBJ2-5, with 7 positions matching TRBD2. The CDR3 has 17 amino acids. Germline V gives CDR1 SEHNR, CDR2 FQNEAQ (reference sequence). The junction had 17 bases not matched to a gene; V was cut back by 5 bases and J by 5 bases. The CDR3 is CASSPAAGVGTRETQYF. The CDR3 coding sequence is TGTGCCAGCAGCCCAGCGGCGGGAGTTGGGACGAGGGAGACCCAGTACTTC.

This chain joins TRBV19 and TRBJ1-1, with TRBD1 matching over 9 bases. This CDR3 has 17 amino acids. Germline loops: CDR1 LNHDA, CDR2 SQIVND (reference sequence). With 6 bases clipped from V and 3 bases from J, the junction kept 14 bases outside the gene matches. The CDR3 sequence is CASRQTPDRGGYTEAFF. The CDR3, as DNA: TGTGCCAGTAGACAGACCCCGGACAGGGGAGGGTACACTGAAGCTTTCTTT.

CDR3 protein: CASSDRTDPKNIQYF. For the CDR3, the DNA is TGTGCCAGCAGTGACCGGACAGACCCAAAAAACATTCAGTACTTC. This chain links TRBV6-1 with TRBJ2-4, with a possible D match to TRBD1 (6 bases). The V end was cut by 3 bases, the J end by 4 bases, with 13 bases between. The CDR3 has 15 residues. The germline gives CDR1 MNHNS, CDR2 SASEGT.

The chain has TRBV2 and TRBJ2-2, with 7 bases fitting TRBD1. In germline, CDR1 is SNHLY, CDR2 FYNNEI. V shed 5 bases, J shed 4 bases, and the junction held 4 bases outside the gene matches. The CDR3 covers 14 residues. CDR3 in amino acids: CASSWDSGTGELFF. The CDR3, as DNA: TGTGCCAGCAGTTGGGACAGTGGCACCGGGGAGCTGTTTTTT.

There are a few counts of this clone. The J gene is TRBJ1-3, the V gene TRBV2, with 10 bases identical to TRBD1. The V segment lost 6 bases and the J segment 3 bases; nucleotides outside the gene matches: 8. The CDR3 length is 16 residues. In germline, CDR1 is SNHLY, CDR2 FYNNEI. The CDR3 loop is CASRQGQGVLGNTIYF. DNA of the CDR3: TGTGCCAGCAGACAAGGACAGGGGGTCCTTGGAAACACCATATATTTT.

Here the CDR3 DNA reads TGTGCCAGCAGTGAAGGGTGGGGGACAGGGCGCTACGAGCAGTACTTC. Translation: CASSEGWGTGRYEQYF. The chain couples TRBV25-1 to TRBJ2-7; 9 nucleotides agree with TRBD1. Germline values: CDR1 MGHDK, CDR2 SYGVNS. This CDR3 is built from 16 residues. Trimming at V came to 2 bases and at J to 3 bases, leaving 8 bases not matched to a gene.

The chain uses TRBV5-1 and TRBJ2-7, with TRBD2 identical over 9 bases. Germline V gene lookup returns CDR1 SGHRS and CDR2 YFSETQ. The CDR3 contains 18 residues. Trimming cost V 0 bases and J 0 bases; bases outside gene matches: 10. The CDR3 loop reads CASSLGGTSQRFSYEQYF. Here the CDR3 DNA reads TGCGCCAGCAGCTTGGGGGGGACTAGCCAAAGATTCTCCTACGAGCAGTACTTC.

This chain joins TRBV2 and TRBJ2-5, with 9 bases fitting TRBD2. The CDR3 runs to 15 residues. V lost 8 bases and J lost 5; bases outside the gene matches: 12. The germline CDR1 and CDR2 sequences are SNHLY and FYNNEI. The CDR3 nucleotides are TGTGCCAGCCACTTCGGGTTAGCGGGAGCTGAGACCCAGTACTTC. Protein: CASHFGLAGAETQYF. The full variable domain, rest sourced from reference TRBV2 and TRBJ2-5, is EPEVTQTPSHQVTQMGQEVILRCVPISNHLYFYWYRQILGQKVEFLVSFYNNEISEKSEIFDDQFSVERPDGSNFTLKIRSTKLEDSAMYFCASHFGLAGAETQYFGPGTRLLVL.

This clone has a handful of counts. For the CDR3, the DNA is TGTGCCAGCAGGGGAGTGGGGAGGGATGGCTACACCTTC. This gives the protein CASRGVGRDGYTF. This chain links TRBV6-5 with TRBJ1-2; D is unclear. Germline V lookup: CDR1 MNHEY, CDR2 SVGAGI. This CDR3 has 13 amino acids. Trimming took off 6 bases at V and 6 bases at J, with 14 bases between the two ends.

The chain uses TRBV15 and TRBJ2-5; D possibly corresponds to TRBD2 (6 bases). Trimming removed 1 base from V and 9 bases from J, with 12 bases in between. CDR3 length equals 13 residues. In germline, CDR1 is LNHNV, CDR2 YYDKDF (reference sequence). CDR3 in DNA: TGTGCCACCAGCAGAGGCCCACGCGGGGCCCAGTACTTC. Protein product: CATSRGPRGAQYF.

The chain couples TRBV7-9 to TRBJ1-1; TRBD1 matches 8 bases. The V segment lost 5 bases and the J segment 5 bases; nucleotides outside the gene matches: 7. Looked up from germline, CDR1 is SEHNR and CDR2 is FQNEAQ (reference sequence). CDR3 length equals 14 residues. The CDR3 here is CASSDRGTGTEAFF. The CDR3 DNA follows: TGTGCCAGCAGCGACAGGGGTACGGGGACTGAAGCTTTCTTT.

V and J are TRBV2 and TRBJ1-5; 11 bases are a match to TRBD1. J was trimmed by 1 base and V by 7 bases; bases with no gene match: 6. The CDR3 contains 16 residues. Germline-derived CDR1 and CDR2 are SNHLY and FYNNEI. CDR3 amino acids: CASKRTGGTSNQPQHF. The DNA for the CDR3 is TGTGCCAGCAAACGGACAGGGGGCACGAGCAATCAGCCCCAGCATTTT.

J is TRBJ2-1 and V is TRBV2; 11 bases map to TRBD2. Germline CDR1 reads SNHLY; CDR2 reads FYNNEI. V shed 9 bases, J shed 10 bases, and the junction held 8 bases outside the gene matches. The CDR3 consists of 13 residues. CDR3 region: CARGTSGAREQFF. The CDR3 DNA is TGTGCCAGAGGGACTAGCGGCGCAAGGGAGCAGTTCTTC.

V and J are TRBV29-1 and TRBJ2-2; 11 bases are a match to TRBD1. V dropped 3 bases and J dropped 2; count of bases not matched to a gene: 2. Germline assignment: CDR1 SQVTM and CDR2 ANQGSEA. The CDR3 runs to 15 residues. This chain's CDR3 is CSVEDRGLNTGELFF. CDR3 bases: TGCAGCGTTGAGGACAGGGGGCTTAACACCGGGGAGCTGTTTTTT.

The chain couples TRBV6-5 to TRBJ1-2; possibly TRBD1 for D (6 bases). V was pared by 6 bases and J by 6 bases, with 14 bases between. There are 13 residues in the CDR3. Germline CDR1 and CDR2: MNHEY and SVGAGI. The CDR3 is CASSRQGNHGYTF. The CDR3 DNA sequence: TGTGCCAGCAGCCGGCAGGGGAATCATGGCTACACCTTC.

The chain has TRBV2 and TRBJ1-1; weak D call: TRBD1 (5 bases). CDR3 size: 12 residues. V lost 6 bases, J lost 5 bases, and 10 bases lay in between. Germline V CDR1 and CDR2: SNHLY, FYNNEI. The CDR3: CASSSRGTEAFF. The CDR3 DNA reads TGTGCCAGCAGCTCAAGGGGAACTGAAGCTTTCTTT.

The chain joins TRBV7-8 to TRBJ1-3, with D unresolved. The CDR3 loop spans 14 amino acids. The germline V and J ends were trimmed by 2 bases and 0 bases, with 5 bases remaining between them. CDR1 is SGHVS, CDR2 FQNEAQ, per germline. The CDR3 DNA sequence: TGTGCCAGCAGCTTAACTTACTCTGGAAACACCATATATTTT. This sequence encodes CASSLTYSGNTIYF.

With regard to this clone: One end of the junction does not line up with germline, which may come from a read error. V usage is TRBV7-8 and J usage is TRBJ2-3; TRBD2 is a possible D gene (6 bases). The CDR3 spans 13 residues. Germline CDR1 is SGHVS and CDR2 is FQNEAQ. CDR3 DNA sequence: TGTGCCAACAGCCCTGGGGGGTATGATACGCAGTATTTT. The encoded protein is CANSPGGYDTQYF.

The chain links TRBV21-1 to TRBJ1-1. TRBV21-1 is termed a pseudogene. This CDR3 contains 18 residues. CDR3 sequence: CASTPRGGLSPLNTEAFF. Here the CDR3 DNA reads TGTGCCAGCACGCCTAGAGGCGGACTCTCACCTCTGAACACTGAAGCTTTCTTT.

The chain is built from TRBV6-4 and TRBJ2-1; the D gene is possibly TRBD2 (6 bases). The CDR3 loop spans 14 amino acids. Germline values: CDR1 MRHNA, CDR2 SNTAGT. Trimming took 4 bases from V and 4 from J, leaving 11 bases between them. CDR3 in amino acids: CASSAWGDYNEQFF. The CDR3 DNA reads as TGTGCCAGCAGTGCCTGGGGGGATTACAATGAGCAGTTCTTC.

The chain joins TRBV9 to TRBJ2-1; TRBD2 agrees at 7 bases. Germline V lookup: CDR1 SGDLS, CDR2 YYNGEE. This CDR3 is built from 15 residues. V was pared by 0 bases and J by 5 bases, with 5 bases of the junction left unmatched. The DNA for the CDR3 is TGTGCCAGCAGCGTAGGTAGCGGGCGGCACAATGAGCAGTTCTTC. It is translated as CASSVGSGRHNEQFF.

This chain joins TRBV7-9 and TRBJ2-7; 9 nucleotides line up with TRBD1. CDR1 SEHNR and CDR2 FQNEAQ come from the germline V gene (reference sequence). The CDR3 has 15 residues. V dropped 5 bases and J dropped 5; count of bases not matched to a gene: 10. In nucleotides, the CDR3 is TGTGCCAGCAGCGGGCCGGGACAGGGCTTACACGAGCAGTACTTC. Residues: CASSGPGQGLHEQYF.

J is TRBJ2-1 and V is TRBV28; a weak D match, TRBD2 (6 bases). Germline assignment: CDR1 MDHEN and CDR2 SYDVKM. CDR3 size: 17 residues. Trimming removed 7 bases at V and 8 bases at J, with 27 bases between. The CDR3 loop reads CASNQLTGGTPLDEQFF. In DNA, the CDR3 is TGTGCCAGCAACCAACTAACGGGCGGGACCCCACTGGATGAGCAGTTCTTC.

The chain combines TRBV29-1 with TRBJ1-2, with unresolved D. The V end was cut by 0 bases, the J end by 2 bases, with 7 bases between. Germline V gene lookup returns CDR1 SQVTM and CDR2 ANQGSEA. The length of the CDR3 is 13 residues. CDR3 in DNA: TGCAGCGTTGAAGACAGGATAAACTATGGCTACACCTTC. Translating it yields CSVEDRINYGYTF.

This chain uses TRBV27 with TRBJ2-1, with D maybe TRBD2 (5 bases). Germline assignment: CDR1 MNHEY and CDR2 SMNVEV (reference sequence). The CDR3 is 18 amino acids. V was shortened by 5 bases and J by 15 bases, with 35 bases between the two germline ends. The CDR3 protein is CASSPAPAWQYGSGRMFF. The CDR3 region has the DNA TGTGCCAGCAGTCCCGCCCCCGCGTGGCAGTACGGGTCGGGGAGAATGTTCTTC.